The T cell receptor beta chain under discussion was sequenced for a study of early T cells in non-severe SARS-CoV-2 infection. Study as a whole: Unsorted whole blood bulk RNA was sequenced, with unpaired chains. Regarding the study as a whole: VDJdb-based annotation leaned toward anti-spike CD8 responses and missed private and CD4 specificities.

This clonotype came up many times. Its target is not known. V was shortened by 0 bases and J by 0 bases, with 5 bases between the two germline ends. Germline assignment: CDR1 LGHNA and CDR2 YNFKEQ. CDR3 length: 14 residues. Unique molecular identifiers tagged individual cDNA molecules. One entry per CDR3 protein, called by TCRdb with MiXCR from the 5' RACE reads. The repertoire holds about 50,000 distinct CDR3 sequences, with about a tenth as singletons. The clonotype originates from an adult who was a healthcare worker with PCR-confirmed SARS-CoV-2 infection or an uninfected control (not recorded which). The sequenced sample was whole blood. The genes are TRBV4-2 and TRBJ1-1; D ambiguous. The CDR3 spells CASSQDGLNTEAFF. CDR3 in DNA: TGTGCCAGCAGCCAAGACGGATTGAACACTGAAGCTTTCTTT.